This T cell receptor (beta chain) comes out of a study of graft-versus-host responses after intestinal transplantation. Profiled with immunoSEQ multiplex PCR; TCRdb holds only in-frame clones, not every one. The sample has over 85,000 clones; around 93% are singletons. To note about this clone: Its antigen remains unidentified.

Germline assignment: CDR1 MNHNS and CDR2 SASEGT. Trimming cost V 6 bases and J 4 bases; bases outside gene matches: 8. The CDR3 contains 15 residues. The clonotype comes from a human donor who was the organ donor for an intestinal transplant. Specimen: unstimulated CD4+ T cells sorted from spleen or lymph node cells, collected before transplant. The chain combines TRBV6-1 with TRBJ1-2; 10 bases line up with TRBD1. The CDR3 reads CASRRQDRGAYGYTF. The CDR3 DNA reads TGTGCCAGCAGACGCCAGGACAGGGGGGCCTATGGCTACACCTTC.